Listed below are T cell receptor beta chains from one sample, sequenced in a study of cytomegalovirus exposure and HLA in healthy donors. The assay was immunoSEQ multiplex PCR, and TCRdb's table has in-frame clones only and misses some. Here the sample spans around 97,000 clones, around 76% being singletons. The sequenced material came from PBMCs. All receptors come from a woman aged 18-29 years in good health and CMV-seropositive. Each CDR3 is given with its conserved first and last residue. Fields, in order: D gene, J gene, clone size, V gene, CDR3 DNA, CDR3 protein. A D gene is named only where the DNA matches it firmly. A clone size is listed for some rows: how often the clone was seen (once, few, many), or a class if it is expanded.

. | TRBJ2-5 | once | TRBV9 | TGTGCCAGCAGCCCGGGACACCTCCAAGAGACCCAGTACTTC | CASSPGHLQETQYF
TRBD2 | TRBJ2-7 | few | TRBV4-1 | TGCGCCAGCAGCCAAGGACTAGCGGGAGAGGACGAGCAGTACTTC | CASSQGLAGEDEQYF
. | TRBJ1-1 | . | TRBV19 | TGTGCCAGCACAACCAATGGGGGGACTGAAGCTTTCTTT | CASTTNGGTEAFF
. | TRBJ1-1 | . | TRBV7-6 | TGTGCCAGCAGCCTACTGGGACACTGGGAACAATTGGCTTTCTTT | CASSLLGHWEQLAFF
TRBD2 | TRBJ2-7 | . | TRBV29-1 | TGCAGCGTGAGGGGACGGACTAGCGGGACGAGCTCCTACGAGCAGTACTTC | CSVRGRTSGTSSYEQYF
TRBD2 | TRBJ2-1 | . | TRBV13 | TGTGCCAGCAGCGAGGGACTAGCGGGAGGGTCTCGCTACAATGAGCAGTTCTTC | CASSEGLAGGSRYNEQFF
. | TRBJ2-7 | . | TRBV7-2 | TGTGCCAGCAGCGCGCCCCCCCTCTACGAGCAGTACTTC | CASSAPPLYEQYF
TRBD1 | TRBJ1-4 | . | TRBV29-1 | TGCAGCGGGCAAGGGGGCGATGAAAAACTGTTTTTT | CSGQGGDEKLFF
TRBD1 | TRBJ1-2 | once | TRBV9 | TGTGCCAGCAGCCCTCGGACAGGGGGCTTCGGCTACACCTTC | CASSPRTGGFGYTF
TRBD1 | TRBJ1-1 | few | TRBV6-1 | TGTGCCAGCCAACAGGGGGCCTGGACTGAAGCTTTCTTT | CASQQGAWTEAFF
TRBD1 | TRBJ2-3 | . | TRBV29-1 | TGCAGCGTCGCCCGACAGGGTGGAGCAGATACGCAGTATTTT | CSVARQGGADTQYF
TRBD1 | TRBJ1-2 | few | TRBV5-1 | TGCGCCAGCAGCCGGGGGACAGGGGGTGATGCGACCTTC | CASSRGTGGDATF
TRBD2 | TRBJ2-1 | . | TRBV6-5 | TGTGCCAGCAGTTACAGGGGACTAACTGACAATGAGCAGTTCTTC | CASSYRGLTDNEQFF
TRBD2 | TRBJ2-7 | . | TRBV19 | TGTGCCAGTAGTATAGACAAGACCGGGACTAGCGGGACGGGCTTCTACGAGCAGTACTTC | CASSIDKTGTSGTGFYEQYF
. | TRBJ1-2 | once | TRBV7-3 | TGTGCCAGCAGCTTATTTGGGAGGGGCGGAGGGGACTATGGCTACACCTTC | CASSLFGRGGGDYGYTF
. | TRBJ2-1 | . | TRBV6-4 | TGTGCCAGCAGTGACTCCTTGAGGTTTGTTACAGAGCAGTTCTTC | CASSDSLRFVTEQFF
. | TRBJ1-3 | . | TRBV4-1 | TGCGCCAGCAGCCAAGAGTGGGCAGCCGACTCTGGAAACACCATATATTTT | CASSQEWAADSGNTIYF
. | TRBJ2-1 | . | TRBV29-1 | TGCAGCGTTGGAGGCGGGGGCCCGCGGATGGGGTTCTTC | CSVGGGGPRMGFF
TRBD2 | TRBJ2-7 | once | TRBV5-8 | TGTGCCAGCAGTTCCCTCGCGGGGGGATCCTACGAGCAGTACTTC | CASSSLAGGSYEQYF
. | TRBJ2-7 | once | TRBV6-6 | TGTGCCACCCAGTCCGGGTCAGGAGGTTACGAGCAGTACTTC | CATQSGSGGYEQYF
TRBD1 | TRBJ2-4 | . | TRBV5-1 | TGCGCCAGCAGCTTTACAGGGGGAGCCAAAAACATTCAGTACTTC | CASSFTGGAKNIQYF
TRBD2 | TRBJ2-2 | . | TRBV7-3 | TGTGCCAGCAGCTTAATTGGGCTAGCGGGAGGGGCCGGGGAGCTGTTTTTT | CASSLIGLAGGAGELFF
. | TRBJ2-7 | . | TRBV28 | TGTGCCAGCAGATACGACTCCCCCTACGAGCAGTACTTC | CASRYDSPYEQYF
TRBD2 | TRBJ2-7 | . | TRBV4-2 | TGTGCCAGCAGCTTTGGACTAGCCTCCTACGAGCAGTACTTC | CASSFGLASYEQYF
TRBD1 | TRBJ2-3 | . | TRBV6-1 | TGTGCCAGCAGTGACAGGGGGCCCACAGATACGCAGTATTTT | CASSDRGPTDTQYF
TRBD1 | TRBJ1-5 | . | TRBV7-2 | TGTGCCAGCAGCCCACGACAGGGGACCGGGCAGCCCCAGCATTTT | CASSPRQGTGQPQHF
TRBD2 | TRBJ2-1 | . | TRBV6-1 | TGTGCCAGCAGTGCCCGGGGGGGCAGCTTTACAATGAGCAGGTTCTTC | CASSARGGSFTMSRFF
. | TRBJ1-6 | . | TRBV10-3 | TGTGCCTCCTCGATCCAGGGGATTGAGGGTAATTCACCCCTCCACTTT | CASSIQGIEGNSPLHF
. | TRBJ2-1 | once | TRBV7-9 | TGTGCCAGCAGCTTGGGGTTAGGGGGGGGGTACAATGAGCAGTTCTTC | CASSLGLGGGYNEQFF
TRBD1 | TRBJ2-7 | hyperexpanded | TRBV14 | TGTGCCAGCAGCCGGGACAGAGCCTACGAGCAGTACTTC | CASSRDRAYEQYF
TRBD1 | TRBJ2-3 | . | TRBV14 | TGTGCCAGCAGCCCGACAGGGGGCACAGATACGCAGTATTTT | CASSPTGGTDTQYF
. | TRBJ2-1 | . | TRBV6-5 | TGTGCCAGCACCCCTCCCGGGAGAAATGAGCAGTTCTTC | CASTPPGRNEQFF
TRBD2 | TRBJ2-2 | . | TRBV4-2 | TGTGCCAGCAGCCCATTTCTAACTAGCGGGAGTACGAACACCGGGGAGCTGTTTTTT | CASSPFLTSGSTNTGELFF
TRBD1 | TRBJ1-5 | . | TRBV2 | TGTGCCAGCAGATCCGGGACAGGGGGCGTAGAGCAGCCCCAGCATTTT | CASRSGTGGVEQPQHF
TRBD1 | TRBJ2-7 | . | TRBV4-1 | TGCGCCAGCAGCCTCCGGGACAGCTCCTACGAGCAGTACTTC | CASSLRDSSYEQYF
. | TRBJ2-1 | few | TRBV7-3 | TGTGCCAGCAGCCCGGAGGGAGCTGTGTACAATGAGCAGTTCTTC | CASSPEGAVYNEQFF
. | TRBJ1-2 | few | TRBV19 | TGTGCCAGTAGCAGGGGAGAGGGATATGGCTACACCTTC | CASSRGEGYGYTF
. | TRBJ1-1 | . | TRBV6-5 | TGTGCCAGCAGTTACGCCGGACAGCAAACGAACACTGAAGCTTTCTTT | CASSYAGQQTNTEAFF
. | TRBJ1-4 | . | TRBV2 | TGTGCCAGCAAGGCGGGGGGACTCGAAAAACTGTTTTTT | CASKAGGLEKLFF
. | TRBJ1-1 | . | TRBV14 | TGTGCCAGCAGCCACGTGGGGCAGGGTTTGTTCACTGAAGCTTTCTTT | CASSHVGQGLFTEAFF
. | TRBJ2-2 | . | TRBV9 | TGTGCCAGCAGCGTATCGAGAGCGATTGGCACCGGGGAGCTGTTTTTT | CASSVSRAIGTGELFF
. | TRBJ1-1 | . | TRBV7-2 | TGTGCCAGCAGCTTAAAAGGGGGAGACACTGAAGCTTTCTTT | CASSLKGGDTEAFF
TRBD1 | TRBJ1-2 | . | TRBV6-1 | TGTGCCAGCAGTGAATTGGGGACAGGGGGCTATGGCTACACCTTC | CASSELGTGGYGYTF
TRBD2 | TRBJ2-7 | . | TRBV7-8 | TGTGCCAGTCGGACTAGCGGGAGCTCCTACGAGCAGTACTTC | CASRTSGSSYEQYF
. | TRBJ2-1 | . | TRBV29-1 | TGCAGCGTTGAAGGGGCGACGATGGGGGCCATTGAGCAGTTCTTC | CSVEGATMGAIEQFF
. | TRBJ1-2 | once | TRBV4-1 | TGCGCCAGCAGCCAAGCCGCGCAGGGGCAGCTCGGCTATGGCTACACCTTC | CASSQAAQGQLGYGYTF
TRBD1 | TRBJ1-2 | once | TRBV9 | TGTGCCAGCAGCCCCCGGACAGGGGTAAACTATGGCTACACCTTC | CASSPRTGVNYGYTF
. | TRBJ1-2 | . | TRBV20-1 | TGCAGTGCTAGGTTCGTTCTCTACACCTTC | CSARFVLYTF
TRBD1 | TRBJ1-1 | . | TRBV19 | TGTGCCAGTAGTACGACAGGGCGAACTGAAGCTTTCTTT | CASSTTGRTEAFF
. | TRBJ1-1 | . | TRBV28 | TGTGCCAGCAGTTTAATGGGGGGGAACACTGAAGCTTTCTTT | CASSLMGGNTEAFF
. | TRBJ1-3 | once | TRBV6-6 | TGTGCCAGCGGACCAGGGAGGGGAAACACCATATATTTT | CASGPGRGNTIYF
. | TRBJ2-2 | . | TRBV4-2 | TGTGCCAGCAGCCAGATAGGACGGGGGATTACCGGGGAGCTGTTTTTT | CASSQIGRGITGELFF
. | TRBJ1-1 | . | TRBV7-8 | TGTGCCAGCAGCTTAGCAGGTCGACAGAACACTGAAGCTTTCTTT | CASSLAGRQNTEAFF